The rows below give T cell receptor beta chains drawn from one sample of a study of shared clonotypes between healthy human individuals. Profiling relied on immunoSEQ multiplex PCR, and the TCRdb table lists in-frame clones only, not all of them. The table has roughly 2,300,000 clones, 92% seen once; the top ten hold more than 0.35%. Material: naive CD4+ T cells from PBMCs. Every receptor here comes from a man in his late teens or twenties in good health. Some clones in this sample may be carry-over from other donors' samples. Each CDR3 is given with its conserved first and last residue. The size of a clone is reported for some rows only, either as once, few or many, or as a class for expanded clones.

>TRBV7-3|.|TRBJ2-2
CASSFGEPNTGELFF
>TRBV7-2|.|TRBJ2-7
CASSLADRAAYEQYF
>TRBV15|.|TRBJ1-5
CATSSGRITWGNQPQHF
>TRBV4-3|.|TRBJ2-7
CASSQASRGNYEQYF
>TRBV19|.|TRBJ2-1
CASSISIAGAGEQFF
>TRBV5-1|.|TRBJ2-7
CASSLTRFEQYF
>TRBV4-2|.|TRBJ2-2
CASRLRRDGTGELFF
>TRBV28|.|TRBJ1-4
CASTPQGWQLNEKLFF
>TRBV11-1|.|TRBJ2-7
CASSLVDRATGEQYF
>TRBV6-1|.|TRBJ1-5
CASSGDGRDQPQHF
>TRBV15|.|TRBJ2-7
CATSSSGRSRYEQYF
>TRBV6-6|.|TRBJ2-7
CASSPPRSGIGYEQYF
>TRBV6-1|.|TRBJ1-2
CASSENIWDPTYGYTF
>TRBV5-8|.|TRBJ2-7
CASSLDITGSYEQYF
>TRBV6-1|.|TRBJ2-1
CASSERGPTGEQFF
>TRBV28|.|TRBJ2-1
CASSNPGQGRAGKAINEQFF
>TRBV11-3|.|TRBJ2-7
CASSQTGHEQYF
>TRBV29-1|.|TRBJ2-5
CTHKRSQETQYF
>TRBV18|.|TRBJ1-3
CASSPQSGNTIYF
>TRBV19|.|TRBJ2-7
CASSIESYEQYF
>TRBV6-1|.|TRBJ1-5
CASSDPLGDRGRGTQHF
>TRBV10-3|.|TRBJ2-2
CAISGVVSGRAGTGELFF
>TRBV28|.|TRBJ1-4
CASKSSRQGAKEKLFF
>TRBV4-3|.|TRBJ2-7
CASSQDAAGSATYEQYF
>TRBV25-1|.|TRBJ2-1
CASSARDGEFYNEQFF
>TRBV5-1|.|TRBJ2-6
CASSWGGVSSGANVLTF
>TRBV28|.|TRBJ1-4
CASSPAGHLNEKLFF
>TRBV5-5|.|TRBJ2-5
CASSLGGGAEWYQETQYF
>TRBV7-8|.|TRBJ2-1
CASSLGLAGGPSHNEQFF
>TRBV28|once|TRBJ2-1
CASSSPYNEQFF
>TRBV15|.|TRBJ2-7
CATSRDGRLAYEQYF
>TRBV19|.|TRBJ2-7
CASSPGLAGGDEQYF
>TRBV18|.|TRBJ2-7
CASGRDRVFGEQYF
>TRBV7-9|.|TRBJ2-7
CASSLAGVYEQYF
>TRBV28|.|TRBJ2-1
CASSRQGVSYNEQFF
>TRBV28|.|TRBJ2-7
CASSLPQIGRRSYEQYF
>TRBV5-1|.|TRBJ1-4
CASSLGGTGTEKLFF
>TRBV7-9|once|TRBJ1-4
CASSSYGVTNEKLFF
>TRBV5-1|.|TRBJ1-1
CASSPGPNTEAFF